A single sample gave rise to the 18 T cell receptor beta chains below, sequenced in a study of blood T cell repertoires in COVID-19. Method: immunoSEQ multiplex PCR; TCRdb's copy keeps in-frame clones and lacks some. The sample lists about 250,000 clones; approximately 85% were seen once. Sequenced material: PBMCs or T cells enriched from blood (not recorded which). Every receptor here comes from a woman in her 50s with acute COVID-19.

This clone was observed a few times. As DNA, the CDR3 is TGTGCCAGCAGTTTCAACCAGAATCAGCCCCAGCATTTT. Its translation is CASSFNQNQPQHF. V and J are TRBV28 and TRBJ1-5; D is unclear. Germline V lookup: CDR1 MDHEN, CDR2 SYDVKM. The length of the CDR3 is 13 residues. Trimming took off 3 bases at V and 4 bases at J, with 7 bases between the two ends.

The chain has TRBV27 and TRBJ1-1; a weak D match, TRBD1 (6 bases). Per the germline V gene, CDR1 is MNHEY and CDR2 is SMNVEV (reference sequence). The length of the CDR3 is 13 residues. Trimming removed 4 bases at V and 3 bases at J, with 9 bases between. CDR3: CASSYRADTEAFF. Written as DNA, the CDR3 is TGTGCCAGCAGTTACAGGGCTGACACTGAAGCTTTCTTT.

This clone showed up just a few times. The V call is TRBV7-2, the J call TRBJ1-2; D remains unclear. In germline, CDR1 is SGHTA, CDR2 FQGNSA. The CDR3 spans 14 residues. Trimming left V 4 bases short and J 8 bases short, with 17 bases between. Here the CDR3 DNA reads TGTGCCAGCAGCTCGAGGGCCGCTACCCACGGCTACACCTTC. Residues: CASSSRAATHGYTF.

The CDR3 coding sequence is TGTGCCAGCAGCGTAGATACTAGCGGGGGTATACAAGAGACCCAGTACTTC. This codes for CASSVDTSGGIQETQYF. The V gene is TRBV9, the J gene TRBJ2-5; 11 bases fit TRBD2. The V gene end was trimmed by 0 bases and the J gene end by 2 bases; junction bases not matched to a gene: 6. This CDR3 region has 17 residues. Germline values: CDR1 SGDLS, CDR2 YYNGEE. The whole variable domain, filled in from reference TRBV9 and TRBJ2-5, reads DSGVTQTPKHLITATGQRVTLRCSPRSGDLSVYWYQQSLDQGLQFLIQYYNGEERAKGNILERFSAQQFPDLHSELNLSSLELGDSALYFCASSVDTSGGIQETQYFGPGTRLLVL.

J is TRBJ1-5 and V is TRBV5-4; 7 bases match TRBD1. Germline V lookup: CDR1 SGHNT, CDR2 YYREEE (reference sequence). This CDR3 spans 14 amino acids. Unmatched junction bases numbered 10, after V lost 4 bases and J lost 9 bases. CDR3 loop: CASSEEGALGPQHF. The CDR3 bases are TGTGCCAGCAGCGAGGAGGGGGCCCTCGGGCCCCAGCATTTT.

This rearrangement joins TRBV19 to TRBJ2-3, with 10 nucleotides matching TRBD2. After removal of 2 bases from V and 0 bases from J, the junction contained 14 bases not matched to a gene. The CDR3 covers 20 residues. The V gene's germline CDR1 is LNHDA and CDR2 SQIVND (reference sequence). The CDR3 bases are TGTGCCAGTAGTATAAGGAGACAGGGGAGCGGGGGGGTTAGCACAGATACGCAGTATTTT. Translation gives CASSIRRQGSGGVSTDTQYF.

Details on this clone: This CDR3 is also generated by other DNA sequences in the sample. The chain combines TRBV18 with TRBJ1-1; no clear D. CDR1 is KGHSH and CDR2 is LQKENI in the germline V gene. Trimming shortened V by 2 bases and J by 3 bases, and 7 bases separated the two germline ends. This CDR3 comprises 13 residues. CDR3 coding DNA: TGTGCCAGCTCACCATCGAGGGACACTGAAGCTTTCTTT. Translation: CASSPSRDTEAFF.

V is TRBV6-5 and J is TRBJ2-5; 11 bases align to TRBD2. The V segment lost 8 bases and the J segment 0 bases; nucleotides outside the gene matches: 5. There are 15 residues in the CDR3. CDR1 is MNHEY and CDR2 is SVGAGI in the germline V gene. The CDR3 nucleotides are TGTGCCAGCGGTAGACTAGCGGGGTACCAAGAGACCCAGTACTTC. Encoded protein: CASGRLAGYQETQYF.

The chain uses TRBV19 and TRBJ1-4, with D maybe TRBD1 (5 bases). Germline CDR1 is LNHDA and CDR2 is SQIVND (reference sequence). The CDR3 is made up of 15 amino acids. V was trimmed by 5 bases and J by 6 bases, leaving 16 bases between them. The CDR3 DNA reads as TGTGCCAGTAGTTCTACCTCTACGGGGGATGAAAAACTGTTTTTT. This translates into CASSSTSTGDEKLFF.

This clone was counted once. V and J are TRBV6-5 and TRBJ1-1, with 8 bases identical to TRBD1. Per the germline V gene, CDR1 is MNHEY and CDR2 is SVGAGI. The CDR3 runs 11 residues. J lost 8 bases, V lost 8 bases, and 4 bases had no gene match. The CDR3 protein is CASDRTGEAFF. The CDR3 DNA reads as TGTGCCAGCGATAGGACAGGGGAAGCTTTCTTT.

The CDR3 here is CASSPGIGGQPQHF. The CDR3 DNA is TGTGCCAGCAGCCCAGGAATAGGAGGACAGCCCCAGCATTTT. V and J are TRBV7-2 and TRBJ1-5; no clear D gene. This CDR3 contains 14 residues. The germline V gene encodes CDR1 SGHTA and CDR2 FQGNSA. With 5 bases removed from V and 7 bases from J, the gap between germline ends came to 15 bases.

This sequence joins TRBV19 and TRBJ1-5, with 8 bases that match TRBD1. Per the germline V gene, CDR1 is LNHDA and CDR2 is SQIVND (reference sequence). This CDR3 is built from 18 residues. V gave up 6 bases and J gave up 0 bases; unmatched junction bases: 13. The CDR3 loop is CASRISDRGAYSNQPQHF. The CDR3 DNA sequence: TGTGCCAGTAGGATCTCCGACAGGGGAGCATATAGCAATCAGCCCCAGCATTTT.

The chain has TRBV18 and TRBJ1-1; D is unclear. Trimming cost V 5 bases and J 7 bases, with 23 bases left between them. CDR3 length: 16 amino acids. Looked up from germline, CDR1 is KGHSH and CDR2 is LQKENI. The CDR3 region is CASSAQELLGEVEAFF. The DNA for the CDR3 is TGTGCCAGCTCAGCCCAGGAGCTTCTCGGGGAAGTTGAAGCTTTCTTT.

The chain is built from TRBV5-1 and TRBJ1-1; 8 bases line up with TRBD1. The J segment lost 3 bases and the V segment lost 4 bases, leaving 5 bases of the junction unmatched. Germline V gene sequence: CDR1 SGHRS, CDR2 YFSETQ. CDR3 length equals 14 residues. The CDR3 here is CASSQGQGYTEAFF. The CDR3 DNA reads as TGCGCCAGCAGCCAAGGACAGGGTTACACTGAAGCTTTCTTT.

The V and J genes are TRBV30 and TRBJ2-1; D unresolved. CDR1 and CDR2 (germline): GTSNPN, SVGIG (reference sequence). The CDR3 is 13 residues long. The germline V and J ends were trimmed by 3 bases and 4 bases, with 10 bases remaining between them. This chain's CDR3 is CAWSPDTYNEQFF. CDR3 nucleotides: TGTGCCTGGAGCCCTGACACGTACAATGAGCAGTTCTTC.

V and J are TRBV5-6 and TRBJ2-3; maybe TRBD1 (6 bases). The V end lost 8 bases, the J end lost 1 base, and 17 bases lay between the germline ends. This CDR3 is built from 15 residues. Germline V gene data show CDR1 as SGHDT and CDR2 as YYEEEE. CDR3 nucleotide sequence: TGTGCCAGTTCAGGGGTGGGGGTTGGCACAGATACGCAGTATTTT. Its translation is CASSGVGVGTDTQYF.

The chain joins TRBV2 to TRBJ1-2; D is perhaps TRBD1 (6 bases). The CDR3 is 13 residues long. The ends were cut back, 3 bases at V and 4 bases at J, with 9 bases in the middle. The germline V gene encodes CDR1 SNHLY and CDR2 FYNNEI. The CDR3 DNA is TGTGCCAGCAGTGAGGGGGCTACCTATGGCTACACCTTC. Translation gives CASSEGATYGYTF.

The V and J genes are TRBV6-6 and TRBJ2-5; TRBD1 matches at 8 bases. The germline gives CDR1 MNHNY, CDR2 SVGAGI (reference sequence). CDR3 length: 16 residues. Losses at the gene ends were 5 bases for V and 5 bases for J; bases not matched to a gene: 13. The chain's CDR3 is CASSPKTQGAYETQYF. The CDR3, as DNA: TGTGCCAGCAGTCCCAAAACTCAGGGGGCATATGAGACCCAGTACTTC.